What follows are 2 T cell receptor beta chains derived from one specimen sequenced in a study of shared T cell receptors in the human thymus. Method: immunoSEQ multiplex PCR; TCRdb's copy keeps in-frame clones and lacks some. This table has 500,000 to 550,000 clones, 70% to 80% appearing once. These data are also associated with another study on human thymus T cells.

Material: thymocytes. All receptors come from a boy in the first two years of life with a congenital heart defect.

J is TRBJ1-1 and V is TRBV15; no reliable D call. V was clipped by 5 bases and J by 6 bases, with 19 bases between them. The CDR3 covers 15 residues. The germline CDR1 and CDR2 sequences are LNHNV and YYDKDF (reference sequence). DNA for the CDR3: TGTGCCACCAGCCGGGTCCGCTACCCCGGGGCTGAAGCTTTCTTT. This gives the protein CATSRVRYPGAEAFF.

Only one count was recorded for this clone. The chain couples TRBV6-1 to TRBJ2-1; 9 nucleotides match TRBD2. Trimming at V came to 6 bases and at J to 12 bases, leaving 6 bases not matched to a gene. The CDR3 consists of 12 residues. Germline CDR1 MNHNS, CDR2 SASEGT. CDR3 region: CASSVSGRVQFF. CDR3 DNA sequence: TGTGCCAGCAGCGTTAGCGGGAGAGTGCAGTTCTTC.